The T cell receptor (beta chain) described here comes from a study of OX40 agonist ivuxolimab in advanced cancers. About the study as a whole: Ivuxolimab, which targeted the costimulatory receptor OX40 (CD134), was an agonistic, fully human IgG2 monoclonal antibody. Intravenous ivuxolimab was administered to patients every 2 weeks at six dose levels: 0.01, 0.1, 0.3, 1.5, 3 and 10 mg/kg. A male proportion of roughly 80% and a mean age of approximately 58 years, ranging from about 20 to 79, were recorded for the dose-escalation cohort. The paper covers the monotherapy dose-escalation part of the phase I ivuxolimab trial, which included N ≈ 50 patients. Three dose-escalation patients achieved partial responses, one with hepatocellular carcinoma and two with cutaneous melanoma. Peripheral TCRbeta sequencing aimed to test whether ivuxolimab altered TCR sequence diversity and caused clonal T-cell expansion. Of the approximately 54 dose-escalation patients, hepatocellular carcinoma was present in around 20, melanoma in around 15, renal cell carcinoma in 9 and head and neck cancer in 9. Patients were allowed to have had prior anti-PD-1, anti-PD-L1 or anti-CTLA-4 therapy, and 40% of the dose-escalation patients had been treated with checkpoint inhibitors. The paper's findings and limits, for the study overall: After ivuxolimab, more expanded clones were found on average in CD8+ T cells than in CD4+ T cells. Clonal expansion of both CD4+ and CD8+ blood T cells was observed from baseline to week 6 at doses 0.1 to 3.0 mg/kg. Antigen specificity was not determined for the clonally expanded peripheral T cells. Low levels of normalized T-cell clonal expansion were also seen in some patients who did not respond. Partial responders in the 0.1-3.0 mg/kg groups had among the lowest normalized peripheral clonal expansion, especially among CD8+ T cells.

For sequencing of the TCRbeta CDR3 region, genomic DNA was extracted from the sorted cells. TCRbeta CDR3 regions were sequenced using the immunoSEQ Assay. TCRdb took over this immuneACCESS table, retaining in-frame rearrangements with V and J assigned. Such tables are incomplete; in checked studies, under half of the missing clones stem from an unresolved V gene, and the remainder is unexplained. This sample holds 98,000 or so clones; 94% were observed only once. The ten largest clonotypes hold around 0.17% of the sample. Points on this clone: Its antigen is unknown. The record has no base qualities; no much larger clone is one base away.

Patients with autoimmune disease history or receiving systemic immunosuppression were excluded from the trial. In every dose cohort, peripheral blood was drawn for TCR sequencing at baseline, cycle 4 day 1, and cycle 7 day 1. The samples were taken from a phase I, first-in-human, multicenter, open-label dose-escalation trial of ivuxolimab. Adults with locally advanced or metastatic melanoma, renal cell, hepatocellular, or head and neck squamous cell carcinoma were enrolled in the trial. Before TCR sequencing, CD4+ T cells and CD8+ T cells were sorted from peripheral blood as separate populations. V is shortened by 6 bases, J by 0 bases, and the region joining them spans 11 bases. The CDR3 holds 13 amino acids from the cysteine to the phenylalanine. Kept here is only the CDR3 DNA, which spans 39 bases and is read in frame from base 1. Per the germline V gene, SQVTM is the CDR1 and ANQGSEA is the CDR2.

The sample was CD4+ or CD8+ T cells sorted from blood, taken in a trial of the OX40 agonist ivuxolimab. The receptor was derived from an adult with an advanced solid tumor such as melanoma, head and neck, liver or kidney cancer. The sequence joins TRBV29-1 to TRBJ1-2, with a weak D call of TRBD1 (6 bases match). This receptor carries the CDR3 CSVTGSSNYGYTF. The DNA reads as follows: TGCAGCGTCACAGGGTCCTCTAACTATGGCTACACCTTC. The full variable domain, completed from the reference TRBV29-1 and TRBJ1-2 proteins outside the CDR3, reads SAVISQKPSRDICQRGTSLTIQCQVDSQVTMMFWYRQQPGQSLTLIATANQGSEATYESGFVIDKFPISRPNLTFSTLTVSNMSPEDSSIYLCSVTGSSNYGYTFGSGTRLTVV.